These 21 T cell receptor beta chains were sequenced from one sample in a study of neoadjuvant anti-PD-1 for oral cavity cancer. Time point noted: after neoadjuvant nivolumab, at surgical resection. Sequenced by immunoSEQ multiplex PCR; TCRdb stores in-frame clones only, minus some. The data show tens of thousands of clones, under 30% seen once. The starting material was tumor tissue, obtained after nivolumab (anti-PD-1) treatment. The origin of the receptors is a person between 40 and 80 years old with oral cavity squamous cell carcinoma.

This rearrangement joins TRBV4-2 to TRBJ1-6, with D maybe TRBD1 (5 bases). Per the germline V gene, CDR1 is LGHNA and CDR2 is YNFKEQ. The CDR3 covers 17 residues. The germline V and J ends were trimmed by 4 bases and 10 bases, with 23 bases remaining between them. DNA for the CDR3: TGTGCCAGCAGCCTGGGGGGGTATTCCACGGTGTCCTCACCCCTCCACTTT. Translated, it gives CASSLGGYSTVSSPLHF.

This clone is medium-sized by share. CDR3 sequence: CASSPSGLANEKLFF. As DNA, the CDR3 is TGTGCCAGCAGCCCTTCAGGGTTGGCTAATGAAAAACTGTTTTTT. The chain combines TRBV7-9 with TRBJ1-4, with D tentatively TRBD1 (5 bases). The CDR3 sequence is 15 residues long. V lost 5 bases and J lost 3, with 13 bases in between. Germline assignment: CDR1 SEHNR and CDR2 FQNEAQ (reference sequence).

This chain connects TRBV15 to TRBJ1-5, with 9 bases lining up with TRBD1. Trimming cost V 1 base and J 3 bases; bases outside gene matches: 10. CDR3 size: 18 residues. Germline lookup yields CDR1 LNHNV and CDR2 YYDKDF (reference sequence). The CDR3 here is CATSRGHFGTGYNQPQHF. CDR3 DNA sequence: TGTGCCACCAGCAGAGGTCACTTCGGGACAGGGTACAATCAGCCCCAGCATTTT.

For this clone: Additional DNA sequences in this sample encode the identical CDR3. The CDR3 sequence is CASSRDRGNTEAFF. The CDR3, as DNA: TGTGCCAGCAGCAGAGACAGGGGGAACACTGAAGCTTTCTTT. The V call is TRBV7-9, the J call TRBJ1-1; 8 bases line up with TRBD1. Germline V CDR1 and CDR2: SEHNR, FQNEAQ (reference sequence). After removal of 5 bases from V and 1 base from J, the junction contained 3 bases not matched to a gene. The CDR3 has 14 residues.

The chain has TRBV27 and TRBJ1-1; D uncertain. This CDR3 region has 12 residues. Between the trimmed V and J ends, which lost 5 bases and 8 bases, there was a span of 12 bases. Germline V gene data show CDR1 as MNHEY and CDR2 as SMNVEV (reference sequence). CDR3 nucleotide sequence: TGTGCCAGCAGTGATCGTGCGTACGAAGCTTTCTTT. Translating gives CASSDRAYEAFF.

The chain joins TRBV7-6 to TRBJ2-6; TRBD1 agrees at 9 bases. Trimming took 3 bases from V and 0 from J; bases not matched to a gene: 3. The CDR3 covers 17 residues. The germline CDR1 and CDR2 sequences are SGHVS and FNYEAQ. The CDR3 is CASSLGTGSSGANVLTF. The CDR3 region has the DNA TGTGCCAGCAGCTTGGGGACAGGGAGCTCTGGGGCCAACGTCCTGACTTTC.

The chain is built from TRBV2 and TRBJ1-6; tentatively, D is TRBD1 (5 bases). V lost 3 bases and J 7 bases, leaving 13 bases between the germline ends. The length of the CDR3 is 15 residues. Germline V gene data show CDR1 as SNHLY and CDR2 as FYNNEI. The CDR3 DNA follows: TGTGCCAGCAGTGAGCTTACAGGCAAAAATTCACCCCTCCACTTT. Its protein is CASSELTGKNSPLHF.

The chain combines TRBV30 with TRBJ1-2, with TRBD1 as a possible D gene (5 bases). There are 18 residues in the CDR3. The germline V and J ends were trimmed by 4 bases and 0 bases, with 24 bases remaining between them. Germline V gene data show CDR1 as GTSNPN and CDR2 as SVGIG (reference sequence). CDR3 residues: CAWNQFSSTGEPNYGYTF. CDR3 DNA sequence: TGTGCCTGGAACCAATTCTCCAGCACGGGGGAACCTAACTATGGCTACACCTTC.

Only a few counts were recorded for this clone. The chain links TRBV13 to TRBJ1-2, with 7 positions matching TRBD1. The CDR3 has 15 amino acids. V dropped 5 bases and J dropped 6; count of bases not matched to a gene: 12. In germline, CDR1 is PRHDT, CDR2 FYEKMQ (reference sequence). CDR3 sequence: CASSPGTATGHGYTF. The DNA for the CDR3 is TGTGCCAGCAGCCCCGGGACAGCCACTGGGCATGGCTACACCTTC. The full variable domain, completed using reference TRBV13 and TRBJ1-2, is AAGVIQSPRHLIKEKRETATLKCYPIPRHDTVYWYQQGPGQDPQFLISFYEKMQSDKGSIPDRFSAQQFSDYHSELNMSSLELGDSALYFCASSPGTATGHGYTFGSGTRLTVV.

This clone came up a few times. The chain joins TRBV4-2 to TRBJ2-2; 7 bases match TRBD1. The germline V gene encodes CDR1 LGHNA and CDR2 YNFKEQ. CDR3 length equals 14 residues. With V trimmed by 4 bases and J by 4 bases, 3 bases remained unmatched. As DNA, the CDR3 is TGTGCCAGCAGCCCAGAGGGGGCCACCGGGGAGCTGTTTTTT. Translated: CASSPEGATGELFF.

This clone has more than one count but fewer than ten. The chain combines TRBV5-6 with TRBJ2-1; D unresolved. The CDR3 extends over 11 amino acids. Trimming removed 1 base at V and 12 bases at J, with 8 bases between. Germline V gene data show CDR1 as SGHDT and CDR2 as YYEEEE. CDR3: CASSLSGPQFF. In DNA form, the CDR3 reads TGTGCCAGCAGCTTGTCTGGGCCGCAGTTCTTC.

The chain joins TRBV6-4 to TRBJ1-1, with D unresolved. The CDR3 is 13 residues long. The germline V gene has CDR1 MRHNA and CDR2 SNTAGT. Between the trimmed V and J ends, which lost 1 base and 2 bases, there was a span of 5 bases. The CDR3 is CASSDYLNTEAFF. CDR3 bases: TGTGCCAGCAGTGACTATCTTAACACTGAAGCTTTCTTT.

The gene calls are TRBV29-1 and TRBJ2-7; a possible D gene is TRBD2 (6 bases). V dropped 4 bases and J dropped 6 bases, with 25 bases sitting between them. The V gene's germline CDR1 is SQVTM and CDR2 ANQGSEA. The CDR3 is 16 residues long. This chain's CDR3 is CSVAWDSLSIYGEQYF. The CDR3 coding sequence is TGCAGCGTTGCATGGGACTCCCTCTCCATCTATGGCGAGCAGTACTTC.

V and J are TRBV6-5 and TRBJ2-7; possible D gene TRBD2, 5 bases. CDR1 is MNHEY and CDR2 is SVGAGI in the germline V gene. The germline V and J ends were trimmed by 8 bases and 6 bases, with 17 bases remaining between them. This CDR3 spans 13 amino acids. The CDR3 loop reads CASGLRANGEQYF. In DNA, the CDR3 is TGTGCCAGCGGACTCCGGGCCAACGGCGAGCAGTACTTC.

The chain recombines TRBV9 with TRBJ1-1; a weak D match, TRBD1 (5 bases). This CDR3 has 17 residues. The V gene's germline CDR1 is SGDLS and CDR2 YYNGEE. Trimming removed 3 bases from V and 4 bases from J, with 22 bases in between. CDR3 sequence (DNA): TGTGCCAGCAGCGGAACCGGGACGAGAACTGAGGGCACTGAAGCTTTCTTT. It codes for CASSGTGTRTEGTEAFF.

The gene calls are TRBV4-1 and TRBJ2-6, with D possibly being TRBD1 (5 bases). The CDR3 has 14 amino acids. V lost 1 base, J lost 5 bases, and 6 bases lay in between. Germline CDR1 is MGHRA and CDR2 is YSYEKL. CDR3 protein: CASSQGGWANVLTF. The CDR3 coding sequence is TGCGCCAGCAGCCAAGGGGGCTGGGCCAACGTCCTGACTTTC.

Only a few counts were recorded for this clone. The chain couples TRBV19 to TRBJ2-1; D remains ambiguous. The CDR3 length is 14 residues. The V end lost 6 bases, the J end lost 8 bases, and 17 bases lay between the germline ends. CDR1 is LNHDA and CDR2 is SQIVND in the germline V gene (reference sequence). This chain's CDR3 is CASSELGSRDEQFF. Written as DNA, the CDR3 is TGTGCCAGTAGCGAGTTGGGATCCCGAGATGAGCAGTTCTTC.

The chain employs TRBV5-6 and TRBJ1-2; D call uncertain. The CDR3 sequence is 12 residues long. CDR1 is SGHDT and CDR2 is YYEEEE in the germline V gene. Trimming pared 0 bases from V and 1 base from J, leaving 1 base between. In DNA form, the CDR3 reads TGTGCCAGCAGCTTGGGTAACTATGGCTACACCTTC. Translating it yields CASSLGNYGYTF.

The genes are TRBV5-1 and TRBJ1-2, with 7 bases lining up with TRBD1. Trimming at V came to 3 bases and at J to 5 bases, leaving 7 bases not matched to a gene. This CDR3 spans 14 amino acids. Germline CDR1 reads SGHRS; CDR2 reads YFSETQ. The CDR3 spells CASSSKTGWYGYTF. The CDR3 DNA follows: TGCGCCAGCAGCTCCAAGACAGGGTGGTATGGCTACACCTTC.

V and J are TRBV6-6 and TRBJ1-2; 9 nucleotides line up with TRBD1. The CDR3 runs to 15 residues. V was clipped by 6 bases and J by 6 bases; unmatched bases: 11. The germline V gene encodes CDR1 MNHNY and CDR2 SVGAGI (reference sequence). CDR3 sequence: CASRTPGQGLDGYTF. The CDR3 nucleotides are TGTGCCAGCAGGACCCCGGGACAGGGCTTAGATGGCTACACCTTC.

The chain has TRBV6-1 and TRBJ1-5, with D maybe TRBD1 (5 bases). Trimming took off 0 bases at V and 7 bases at J, with 10 bases between the two ends. CDR3 length: 14 amino acids. Germline V CDR1 and CDR2: MNHNS, SASEGT. The CDR3 spells CASSEAPGMQPQHF. CDR3 nucleotide sequence: TGTGCCAGCAGTGAAGCACCAGGGATGCAGCCCCAGCATTTT.